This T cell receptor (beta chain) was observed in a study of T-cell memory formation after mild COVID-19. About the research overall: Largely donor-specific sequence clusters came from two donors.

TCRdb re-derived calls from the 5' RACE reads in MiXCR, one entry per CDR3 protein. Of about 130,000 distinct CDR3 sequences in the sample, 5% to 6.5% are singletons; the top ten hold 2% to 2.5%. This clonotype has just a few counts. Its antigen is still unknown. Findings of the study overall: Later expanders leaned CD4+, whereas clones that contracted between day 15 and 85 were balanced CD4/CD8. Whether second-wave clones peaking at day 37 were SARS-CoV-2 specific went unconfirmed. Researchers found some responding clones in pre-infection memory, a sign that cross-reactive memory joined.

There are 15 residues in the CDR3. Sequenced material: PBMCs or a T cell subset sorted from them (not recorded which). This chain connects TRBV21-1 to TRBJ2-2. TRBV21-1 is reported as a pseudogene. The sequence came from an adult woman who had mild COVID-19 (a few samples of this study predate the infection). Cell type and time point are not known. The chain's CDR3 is CASSRGRPNTGELFF. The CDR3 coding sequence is TGTGCCAGCAGCAGGGGTCGTCCGAACACCGGGGAGCTGTTTTTT.